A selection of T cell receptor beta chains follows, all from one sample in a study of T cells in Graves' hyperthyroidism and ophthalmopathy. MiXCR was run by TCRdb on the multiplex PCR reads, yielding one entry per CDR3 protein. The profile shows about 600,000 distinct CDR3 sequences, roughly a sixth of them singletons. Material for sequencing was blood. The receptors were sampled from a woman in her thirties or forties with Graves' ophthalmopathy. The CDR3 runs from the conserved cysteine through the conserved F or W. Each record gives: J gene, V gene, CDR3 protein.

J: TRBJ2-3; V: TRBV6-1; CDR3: CASSGLLVADTQYF
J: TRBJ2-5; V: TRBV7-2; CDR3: CASSYGQGSQETQYF
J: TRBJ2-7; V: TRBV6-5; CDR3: CASSSTSWGLGEQYF
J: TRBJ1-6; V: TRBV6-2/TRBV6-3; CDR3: CASSDGDSFNSPLHF
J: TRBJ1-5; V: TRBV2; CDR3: CASTTGGNSNQPQHF
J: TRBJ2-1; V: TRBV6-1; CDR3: CASSDGVQFF
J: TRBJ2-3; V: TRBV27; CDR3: CASSPHGRAATDTQYF
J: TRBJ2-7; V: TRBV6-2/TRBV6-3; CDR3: CASRDSPGEQYF
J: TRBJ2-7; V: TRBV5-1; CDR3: CASRTGTPPYEQYF
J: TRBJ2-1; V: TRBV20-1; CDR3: CSVDGNNEQFF
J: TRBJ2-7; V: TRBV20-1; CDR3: CSAPGGGYEQYF
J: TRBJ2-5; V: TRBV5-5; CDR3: CASSIGRAQETQYF
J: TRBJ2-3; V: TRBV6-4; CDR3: CASSEYGTSVTDTQYF
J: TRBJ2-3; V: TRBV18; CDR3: CASSQTLTDTQYF
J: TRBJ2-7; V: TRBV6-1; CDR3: CASSESREQYF
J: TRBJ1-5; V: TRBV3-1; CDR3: CASSQDLRTDSNQPQHF